This T cell receptor beta chain was documented in a study of blood T cell repertoires in COVID-19. Study background: Samples of COVID-19 (acute and convalescent) were obtained from the United States, Italy and Spain.

Between the trimmed V and J ends, which lost 5 bases and 4 bases, there was a span of 14 bases. The germline CDR1 and CDR2 sequences are MDHEN and SYDVKM. The CDR3 loop spans 14 amino acids. Recovery among Cohort 3 donors was established by two negative PCRs, clearance, or symptom resolution. Per the original methods: How many nucleated cells were present was estimated from reference gene primer amplification. TCRdb keeps only in-frame clones here, not all; method: immunoSEQ multiplex PCR. V, J and clone size reflect that table, while D and trimming were determined from the DNA. The sample has under 300,000 clones, 86% seen once.

Sequencing was performed on PBMCs or T cells enriched from blood (not recorded which). V gene TRBV28 combines with J gene TRBJ1-2, with D possibly matching TRBD1 (5 bases). This clonotype was sampled from a man younger than 30 who had recovered from COVID-19. This chain's CDR3 is CASSISTALYGYTF. The CDR3 DNA reads TGTGCCAGCAGTATATCGACAGCGCTCTATGGCTACACCTTC.